These 30 T cell receptor beta chains share one sample of origin, sequenced in a study of blood T cell repertoires in COVID-19. The data were produced by immunoSEQ multiplex PCR, yet TCRdb's version contains in-frame clones alone and is incomplete. This table holds about 240,000 clones, approximately 86% found once. Sequencing was performed on PBMCs or T cells enriched from blood (not recorded which). Receptors originate from a woman between 40 and 50 years old with acute COVID-19.

Of note for this clone: A junction end diverges from the germline sequence, so it may reflect a read error. V is TRBV12-5 and J is TRBJ2-1; 10 nucleotides line up with TRBD2. Germline V lookup: CDR1 LGHNT, CDR2 FRNRAP. The CDR3 consists of 13 residues. CDR3 protein: CASGLAEAGGPIF. The CDR3 bases are TGTGCTAGTGGTTTGGCAGAAGCGGGAGGGCCGATCTTC. The entire variable domain, with the rest obtained from reference TRBV12-5 and TRBJ2-1, is as follows: DARVTQTPRHKVTEMGQEVTMRCQPILGHNTVFWYRQTMMQGLELLAYFRNRAPLDDSGMPKDRFSAEMPDATLATLKIQPSEPRDSAVYFCASGLAEAGGPIFGPGTRLTVL.

The V gene is TRBV30, the J gene TRBJ2-7, with D possibly being TRBD2 (6 bases). Trimming removed 1 base from V and 6 bases from J, with 13 bases in between. Germline V lookup: CDR1 GTSNPN, CDR2 SVGIG (reference sequence). The CDR3 contains 13 residues. DNA of the CDR3: TGTGCCTGGAGTGCGAATAGGGGAGGCGAGCAGTACTTC. Translated, it gives CAWSANRGGEQYF.

This rearrangement joins TRBV3-1 (or the pseudogene TRBV3-2) to TRBJ2-7; 11 nucleotides line up with TRBD2. CDR3 length: 18 residues. The germline gives CDR1 LGHDT, CDR2 YNNKEL (reference sequence). The V segment lost 2 bases and the J segment 2 bases; nucleotides outside the gene matches: 11. The CDR3 spells CASSQLFPGTSGAYEQYF. CDR3 in DNA: TGTGCCAGCAGCCAACTCTTTCCCGGGACTAGCGGAGCCTACGAGCAGTACTTC.

The rearrangement joins TRBV4-1 to TRBJ2-1; a possible D gene is TRBD2 (6 bases). Germline V CDR1 and CDR2: MGHRA, YSYEKL. The CDR3 covers 14 residues. Deletions cut 6 bases from V and 5 bases from J, with 14 bases between. The CDR3 sequence: CASRQLGGNNEQFF. CDR3 bases: TGCGCCAGCAGACAGCTGGGAGGTAACAATGAGCAGTTCTTC.

This chain links TRBV5-1 with TRBJ2-2, with a possible D match to TRBD2 (5 bases). The CDR3 totals 14 residues. Germline loops: CDR1 SGHRS, CDR2 YFSETQ. Deletions cut 2 bases from V and 6 bases from J, with 11 bases between. The DNA for the CDR3 is TGCGCCAGCAGCTTTCTTCCGGGGTCCGGGGAGCTGTTTTTT. Amino acid sequence: CASSFLPGSGELFF.

J is TRBJ2-1 and V is TRBV5-1; TRBD2 matches 9 bases. V lost 4 bases and J lost 4; bases outside the gene matches: 9. This CDR3 comprises 16 residues. CDR1 and CDR2 from the germline V gene are SGHRS and YFSETQ. In DNA form, the CDR3 reads TGCGCCAGCAGCCCCGGAGGCGGGAGGGTTTACAATGAGCAGTTCTTC. Encoded protein: CASSPGGGRVYNEQFF.

The chain combines TRBV11-2 with TRBJ2-1; 11 bases are a match to TRBD2. The germline gives CDR1 SGHAT, CDR2 FQNNGV. V lost 7 bases and J lost 4; bases outside the gene matches: 6. CDR3 length: 15 residues. CDR3 DNA sequence: TGTGCCAGCACCGAACTAGCGGGAGCTTACAATGAGCAGTTCTTC. Translating it yields CASTELAGAYNEQFF.

The chain employs TRBV6-5 and TRBJ1-1, with D hard to call. The CDR3 runs 13 residues. CDR1 MNHEY and CDR2 SVGAGI come from the germline V gene. Between the trimmed V and J ends, which lost 6 bases and 4 bases, there was a span of 12 bases. CDR3 sequence (DNA): TGTGCCAGCAGGCGGCCTCTGGGCACTGAAGCTTTCTTT. Amino acids: CASRRPLGTEAFF.

This rearrangement joins TRBV5-4 to TRBJ2-1; D perhaps matches TRBD1 (6 bases). This CDR3 is built from 12 residues. V was clipped by 3 bases and J by 7 bases, with 8 bases between them. Germline V gene lookup returns CDR1 SGHNT and CDR2 YYREEE (reference sequence). CDR3 region: CASSSGQNEQFF. DNA of the CDR3: TGTGCCAGCAGCTCGGGACAAAATGAGCAGTTCTTC.

In this sample, this clone turned up a few times. V and J are TRBV13 and TRBJ1-1; weak D call: TRBD1 (5 bases). Germline V gene lookup returns CDR1 PRHDT and CDR2 FYEKMQ (reference sequence). CDR3 length: 14 residues. V dropped 3 bases and J dropped 2 bases, with 10 bases sitting between them. CDR3 amino acids: CASSFQQVNTEAFF. The CDR3 nucleotides are TGTGCCAGCAGCTTTCAACAGGTTAACACTGAAGCTTTCTTT.

This clone was seen a single time. The V gene is TRBV7-6, the J gene TRBJ2-3, with D perhaps matching TRBD1 (6 bases). The ends were cut back, 1 base at V and 9 bases at J, with 11 bases in the middle. This CDR3 has 13 amino acids. Germline V lookup: CDR1 SGHVS, CDR2 FNYEAQ. This CDR3 is CASSLGGQGTQYF. CDR3 nucleotides: TGTGCCAGCAGCTTAGGAGGGCAGGGGACGCAGTATTTT.

The chain links TRBV5-5 to TRBJ2-5; 8 positions agree with TRBD1. CDR1 SGHKS and CDR2 YYEKEE come from the germline V gene (reference sequence). The CDR3 is 14 amino acids. The junction had 4 bases not matched to a gene; V was cut back by 2 bases and J by 4 bases. CDR3 coding DNA: TGTGCCAGCAGCTTTTGGACAGGGAGAGAGACCCAGTACTTC. As protein: CASSFWTGRETQYF.

The chain couples TRBV19 to TRBJ1-5; TRBD1 aligns across 9 bases. The V gene end was trimmed by 6 bases and the J gene end by 5 bases; junction bases not matched to a gene: 8. CDR3 length equals 15 residues. Germline V gene lookup returns CDR1 LNHDA and CDR2 SQIVND (reference sequence). The CDR3 here is CASRYRDRDYQPQHF. The CDR3 DNA follows: TGTGCCAGTAGATATCGGGACAGGGATTATCAGCCCCAGCATTTT.

In DNA form, the CDR3 reads TGTGCCAGCAGCTTAGGCGCGGGACTAGCGGGAGAATACAATGAGCAGTTCTTC. This sequence encodes CASSLGAGLAGEYNEQFF. The chain recombines TRBV7-9 with TRBJ2-1, with 14 bases identical to TRBD2. Germline V gene data show CDR1 as SEHNR and CDR2 as FQNEAQ (reference sequence). CDR3 length: 18 amino acids. J lost 4 bases, V lost 1 base, and 6 bases had no gene match.

The genes are TRBV4-1 and TRBJ2-7; TRBD2 aligns across 14 bases. The junction had 3 bases not matched to a gene; V was cut back by 2 bases and J by 6 bases. Germline CDR1 is MGHRA and CDR2 is YSYEKL. This CDR3 comprises 15 residues. The CDR3 DNA is TGCGCCAGCAGCCAACCGACTAGCGGGAGGGCCGAGCAGTACTTC. Translated: CASSQPTSGRAEQYF.

This clone was seen a handful of times. At one end, the junction sequence differs from germline, possibly due to a read error. The chain joins TRBV7-7 to TRBJ2-1; D not certain. CDR1 is SSHAT and CDR2 is FNYEAQ in the germline V gene (reference sequence). CDR3 length equals 13 residues. CDR3 region: CASSFSAYNEQFF. The CDR3 bases are TGTGCTAGCAGCTTTTCAGCGTACAATGAGCAGTTCTTC.

The CDR3 sequence: CATGGESVHSPLHF. CDR3 nucleotides: TGTGCCACTGGCGGGGAGTCGGTCCATTCACCCCTCCACTTT. The chain has TRBV19 and TRBJ1-6; unclear D gene. CDR3 length: 14 residues. The V end lost 10 bases, the J end lost 8 bases, and 18 bases lay between the germline ends. Germline CDR1 reads LNHDA; CDR2 reads SQIVND (reference sequence).

The chain recombines TRBV23-1 with TRBJ2-1, with TRBD2 identical over 14 bases. TRBV23-1 qualifies as an ORF whose function is uncertain. CDR3 size: 19 residues. Unmatched junction bases numbered 12, after V lost 5 bases and J lost 3 bases. The CDR3 spells CASSIEGTSGRRGYNEQFF. The CDR3, as DNA: TGCGCCAGCAGTATAGAAGGGACTAGCGGGAGAAGGGGCTACAATGAGCAGTTCTTC.

This clone has more than one count but fewer than ten. The CDR3 nucleotides are TGCGCCAGCAGTCCGGGTACGACTAGCTACGAGCAGTACTTC. This sequence encodes CASSPGTTSYEQYF. The chain links TRBV5-1 to TRBJ2-7, with D possibly being TRBD2 (6 bases). This CDR3 is built from 14 residues. Germline loops: CDR1 SGHRS, CDR2 YFSETQ. V gave up 5 bases and J gave up 3 bases, with 15 bases separating them.

The J gene is TRBJ2-7, the V gene TRBV19; no firm D call. Trimming removed 1 base from V and 5 bases from J, with 9 bases in between. Germline V lookup: CDR1 LNHDA, CDR2 SQIVND (reference sequence). The CDR3 spans 13 residues. Written as DNA, the CDR3 is TGTGCCAGTAGTATAGTGGCACAGCACGAGCAGTACTTC. Encoded protein: CASSIVAQHEQYF.

The J gene is TRBJ2-5, the V gene TRBV6-5; 7 positions agree with TRBD1. The trim removed 7 bases at V and 4 bases at J, leaving 6 bases unmatched. The CDR3 length is 13 residues. CDR1 and CDR2 (germline): MNHEY, SVGAGI. CDR3 nucleotide sequence: TGTGCCAGCACCAGACAGGGTGCAGAGACCCAGTACTTC. This translates into CASTRQGAETQYF.

This clone was seen only a few times. The chain employs TRBV3-1 (or the pseudogene TRBV3-2) and TRBJ1-2; TRBD1 matches 9 bases. In germline, CDR1 is LGHDT, CDR2 YNNKEL (reference sequence). V shed 6 bases, J shed 8 bases, and the junction held 4 bases outside the gene matches. The CDR3 is 12 amino acids. In DNA, the CDR3 is TGTGCCAGCAGACACAGGGGGCGAGGCTACACCTTC. It encodes CASRHRGRGYTF.

The chain joins TRBV15 to TRBJ2-3, with D perhaps matching TRBD1 (6 bases). The CDR3 runs 19 residues. CDR1 is LNHNV and CDR2 is YYDKDF in the germline V gene (reference sequence). Trimming left V 1 base short and J 1 base short, with 21 bases between. CDR3 nucleotides: TGTGCCACCAGCAGAGTCAGGGGCCTAGGGGTGAAGGGCACAGATACGCAGTATTTT. Translation gives CATSRVRGLGVKGTDTQYF.

The V and J genes are TRBV9 and TRBJ1-6; the D gene is possibly TRBD1 (6 bases). The CDR3 loop spans 14 amino acids. Trimming removed 3 bases from V and 7 bases from J, with 11 bases in between. In germline, CDR1 is SGDLS, CDR2 YYNGEE. CDR3 loop: CASSGGGPNSPLHF. CDR3 bases: TGTGCCAGCAGCGGGGGGGGGCCGAATTCACCCCTCCACTTT.

This rearrangement joins TRBV9 to TRBJ1-1; D unresolved. The CDR3 is 15 amino acids. Trimming took off 5 bases at V and 1 base at J, with 15 bases between the two ends. Germline CDR1 and CDR2: SGDLS and YYNGEE. CDR3 DNA sequence: TGTGCCAGCAGTGGCCCCCAGATTTCGAACACTGAAGCTTTCTTT. It codes for CASSGPQISNTEAFF.

The CDR3 loop reads CASSLDGREETQYF. Written as DNA, the CDR3 is TGCGCCAGCAGCTTGGACGGGCGGGAAGAGACCCAGTACTTC. The rearrangement uses TRBV5-1 and TRBJ2-5, with a tentative D call TRBD2 (5 bases). V dropped 0 bases and J dropped 3 bases, with 9 bases sitting between them. This CDR3 is 14 amino acids long. CDR1 SGHRS and CDR2 YFSETQ come from the germline V gene.

The V and J genes are TRBV19 and TRBJ1-2, with D maybe TRBD1 (5 bases). CDR1 LNHDA and CDR2 SQIVND come from the germline V gene (reference sequence). V dropped 7 bases and J dropped 1 base, with 16 bases sitting between them. The CDR3 is made up of 15 amino acids. The DNA for the CDR3 is TGTGCCAGTACCCCTACGCCAGGGTTTAACTATGGCTACACCTTC. Translating it yields CASTPTPGFNYGYTF.

V is TRBV7-3 and J is TRBJ2-3, with D possibly matching TRBD2 (5 bases). CDR1 and CDR2 from the germline V gene are SGHTA and FQGTGA. Trimming removed 5 bases from V and 4 bases from J, with 7 bases in between. CDR3 length equals 12 residues. The CDR3 is CASSHGADTQYF. Here the CDR3 DNA reads TGTGCCAGCAGCCACGGGGCAGATACGCAGTATTTT.

V gene TRBV2 combines with J gene TRBJ1-1, with 10 bases lining up with TRBD1. The CDR3 is 17 residues long. Germline assignment: CDR1 SNHLY and CDR2 FYNNEI. Trimming at V came to 8 bases and at J to 1 base, leaving 13 bases not matched to a gene. The CDR3 reads CASPTGDRGGENTEAFF. The CDR3 DNA reads as TGTGCCAGCCCGACCGGGGACAGGGGAGGGGAGAACACTGAAGCTTTCTTT.

The V and J genes are TRBV5-1 and TRBJ2-5, with 9 bases lining up with TRBD1. There are 18 residues in the CDR3. V was clipped by 1 base and J by 2 bases; unmatched bases: 12. From germline, CDR1 is SGHRS and CDR2 YFSETQ. The DNA of the CDR3 is TGCGCCAGCAGCTTGTTGGGACAGGGCTCTGGAATACAAGAGACCCAGTACTTC. It encodes CASSLLGQGSGIQETQYF.